This T cell receptor beta chain was captured by sequencing in a study of blood T cells in healthy people across ages. Broader study findings: Across the age range, TCR beta diversity per million T cells fell in a roughly linear way. Greater diversity and more naive CD4+ cells were seen in long-lived donors than in aged donors.

Trimming cost V 6 bases and J 4 bases, with 13 bases left between them. CDR3 length: 13 amino acids. Germline V lookup: CDR1 KGHSH, CDR2 LQKENI. As regards this clonotype: Its antigen is unknown.

Through a sample-barcoded 5' primer and a J-beta primer mix, a second PCR was run for roughly 7 to 12 cycles. TCRdb re-called the 5' RACE reads with MiXCR, one entry per CDR3 protein. The table lists around 800,000 distinct CDR3 sequences, roughly 44% of them singletons, with approximately 20% in the top ten. Total RNA was extracted at no less than 6 micrograms per sample. The chain employs TRBV18 and TRBJ2-7; D is perhaps TRBD2 (6 bases). This receptor was taken from a man in his sixties in good health. Sequencing was done on a sample of blood. The CDR3 nucleotides read TGTGCCAGCTCGGAGGGACGGAGGTACGAGCAGTACTTC. Amino acid sequence: CASSEGRRYEQYF.